This TCR beta chain appears in the sequencing data of a study of T cells in Graves' hyperthyroidism and ophthalmopathy. The germline V and J ends were trimmed by 6 bases and 0 bases, with 22 bases remaining between them. The CDR3 spans 18 residues. Germline CDR1 reads SGDLS; CDR2 reads YYNGEE. Notes on the study in general: Onset of ophthalmopathy came a median about 6.5 months after the model predicted it. Using 13 V-J features, a model discriminated ophthalmopathy from stable hyperthyroidism.

This clonotype came up a few times. Its specificity is unknown. Amplification targeted TCR beta CDR3 regions from RNA transcripts. A first-round RT-PCR of the TCR CDR3 used the HTBI primer set. MiXCR, run by TCRdb on the multiplex PCR reads, gives a single entry per CDR3 protein. Of roughly 550,000 distinct CDR3 sequences listed, approximately 16% were seen once; the top ten hold around 28%. Sequencing was done on a sample of blood. The V and J genes are TRBV9 and TRBJ2-1; D gene uncertain. The receptor's source is a woman in her 30s with Graves' ophthalmopathy. CDR3: CASTRHGSMGNSYNEQFF. The CDR3, as DNA: TGTGCCAGCACAAGACATGGTTCTATGGGAAACTCCTACAATGAGCAGTTCTTC.